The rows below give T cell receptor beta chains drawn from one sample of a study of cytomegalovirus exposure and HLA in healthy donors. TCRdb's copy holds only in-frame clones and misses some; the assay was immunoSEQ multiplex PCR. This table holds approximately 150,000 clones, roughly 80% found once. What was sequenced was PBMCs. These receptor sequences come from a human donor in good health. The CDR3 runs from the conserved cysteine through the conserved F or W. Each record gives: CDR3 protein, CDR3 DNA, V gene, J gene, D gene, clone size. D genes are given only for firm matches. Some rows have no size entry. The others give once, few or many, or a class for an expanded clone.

CASSLGLAGGPPYEQYF,TGTGCCAGCAGCCTGGGACTAGCGGGAGGCCCGCCCTACGAGCAGTACTTC,TRBV7-9,TRBJ2-7,TRBD2,-
CASSPGQGAYEQYF,TGTGCCAGCAGCCCGGGACAGGGGGCCTACGAGCAGTACTTC,TRBV7-6,TRBJ2-7,TRBD1,-
CASSFQTGPRIYNEQFF,TGCGCCAGCAGCTTTCAAACAGGACCCCGTATTTACAATGAGCAGTTCTTC,TRBV5-1,TRBJ2-1,-,-
CASSLGQGQIGYGYTF,TGTGCCAGTAGTCTAGGACAGGGCCAGATCGGCTATGGCTACACCTTC,TRBV19,TRBJ1-2,TRBD1,-
CASSRRTSGSYEQYF,TGCGCCAGCAGCCGCCGGACTAGCGGGTCCTACGAGCAGTACTTC,TRBV4-3,TRBJ2-7,TRBD2,few
CASSQQGPDFYGYTF,TGTGCCAGCAGCCAACAGGGGCCCGATTTCTATGGCTACACCTTC,TRBV4-2,TRBJ1-2,-,-
CASSQDSGGANTGELFF,TGCGCCAGCAGCCAAGATAGCGGGGGGGCGAACACCGGGGAGCTGTTTTTT,TRBV4-1,TRBJ2-2,TRBD2,-
CASSLEVRGNTIYF,TGTGCCAGCAGCTTGGAGGTGAGGGGAAACACCATATATTTT,TRBV5-5,TRBJ1-3,-,-
CASSPRQGSYGYTF,TGTGCCAGCAGCCCAAGACAGGGAAGCTATGGCTACACCTTC,TRBV7-9,TRBJ1-2,TRBD1,few
CASSFSPGRARTEAFF,TGTGCCAGCAGCTTCTCTCCGGGTCGCGCACGCACTGAAGCTTTCTTT,TRBV11-2,TRBJ1-1,-,-
CASSPLAGVGNEQFF,TGTGCCAGCTCACCACTAGCGGGAGTTGGTAATGAGCAGTTCTTC,TRBV18,TRBJ2-1,TRBD2,-
CSAQVHYEQYF,TGCAGTGCTCAGGTGCATTACGAGCAGTACTTC,TRBV20-1,TRBJ2-7,-,-
CASSISSSGNEQFF,TGTGCCAGTAGTATCTCTTCTAGCGGGAACGAGCAGTTCTTC,TRBV19,TRBJ2-1,TRBD2,-
CAWREQGARETQYF,TGTGCCTGGCGCGAGCAGGGGGCTCGTGAGACCCAGTACTTC,TRBV30,TRBJ2-5,TRBD1,-
CSASGRDTQYF,TGCAGTGCTAGCGGCAGGGATACGCAGTATTTT,TRBV20-1,TRBJ2-3,-,-
CASSRGGTGELFF,TGTGCCAGTTCTAGGGGGGGCACCGGGGAGCTGTTTTTT,TRBV25-1,TRBJ2-2,-,once
CASGGEGGGVDTQYF,TGTGCCAGCGGTGGGGAGGGGGGCGGTGTGGATACGCAGTATTTT,TRBV27,TRBJ2-3,-,-
CSVLNVGGPSYEQYF,TGCAGCGTTCTTAACGTGGGAGGGCCATCCTACGAGCAGTACTTC,TRBV29-1,TRBJ2-7,TRBD2,-
CSVVQGGRSNEQFF,TGCAGCGTTGTGCAGGGCGGGAGGTCTAATGAGCAGTTCTTC,TRBV29-1,TRBJ2-1,TRBD2,-
CASSLDGYSYEQYF,TGCGCCAGCAGCTTGGACGGGTACTCCTACGAGCAGTACTTC,TRBV5-1,TRBJ2-7,-,-
CASSTPTGFVNQPQHF,TGTGCCAGTAGTACCCCGACAGGGTTCGTGAATCAGCCCCAGCATTTT,TRBV19,TRBJ1-5,TRBD1,few
CASSQARGSGSVGSYNEQFF,TGCGCCAGCAGCCAAGCCAGGGGTAGCGGGAGTGTCGGCTCCTACAATGAGCAGTTCTTC,TRBV4-1,TRBJ2-1,TRBD2,-
CASSPTDKSYNEQFF,TGTGCCAGCTCACCGACAGACAAATCTTACAATGAGCAGTTCTTC,TRBV18,TRBJ2-1,-,-
CATSALRPGMDYGYTF,TGTGCCACCAGCGCCTTACGACCGGGAATGGACTATGGCTACACCTTC,TRBV15,TRBJ1-2,-,few
CASSQRRGRSYEQYF,TGTGCCAGCAGTCAAAGGCGGGGACGCTCCTACGAGCAGTACTTC,TRBV28,TRBJ2-7,-,-
CASSGRLASSTDTQYF,TGTGCCAGCAGCGGCCGACTAGCGTCTAGCACAGATACGCAGTATTTT,TRBV9,TRBJ2-3,TRBD2,once
CASSQAYEQYF,TGTGCCAGCAGCCAGGCCTACGAGCAGTACTTC,TRBV7-9,TRBJ2-7,-,-
CASSLVESGTEAFF,TGTGCCAGCAGCTTGGTGGAATCGGGGACTGAAGCTTTCTTT,TRBV5-6,TRBJ1-1,-,-
CASRSVGRGAEAFF,TGTGCCAGCCGTTCGGTAGGAAGGGGCGCTGAAGCTTTCTTT,TRBV6-5,TRBJ1-1,-,-
CASSRGGEAFF,TGTGCCAGCAGCCGGGGGGGGGAAGCTTTCTTT,TRBV5-6,TRBJ1-1,-,-
CAISESGLAGAGELFF,TGTGCCATCAGTGAGTCGGGACTAGCGGGAGCCGGGGAGCTGTTTTTT,TRBV10-3,TRBJ2-2,TRBD2,-
CSVEPRFRTSGVSYEQYF,TGCAGCGTTGAACCCCGCTTCAGGACTAGCGGGGTCTCCTACGAGCAGTACTTC,TRBV29-1,TRBJ2-7,TRBD2,-
CASSGGTSGRVTGELFF,TGTGCCAGCAGCGGCGGGACTAGCGGGAGAGTTACCGGGGAGCTGTTTTTT,TRBV7-3,TRBJ2-2,TRBD2,-
CASGRGNYGYTF,TGTGCCAGCGGGAGAGGGAACTATGGCTACACCTTC,TRBV25-1,TRBJ1-2,-,-
CASSQDGGGSSPLHF,TGTGCCAGCAGCCAAGACGGGGGGGGTAGTTCACCCCTCCACTTT,TRBV4-2,TRBJ1-6,-,few
CATSRARENYNEQFF,TGTGCCACCAGCAGAGCCAGGGAAAACTACAATGAGCAGTTCTTC,TRBV15,TRBJ2-1,-,-
CASQTGGNEKLFF,TGTGCCAGCCAAACCGGGGGGAATGAAAAACTGTTTTTT,TRBV19,TRBJ1-4,-,-
CASSWGWGGSNQPQHF,TGTGCCAGTAGTTGGGGGTGGGGGGGGAGCAATCAGCCCCAGCATTTT,TRBV19,TRBJ1-5,-,-
CASSRIPLAGVIEQFF,TGTGCCAGCAGCCGGATACCACTAGCGGGAGTGATTGAGCAGTTCTTC,TRBV7-9,TRBJ2-1,TRBD2,-